This T cell receptor beta chain is drawn from a study of cytomegalovirus exposure and HLA in healthy donors. Study-wide results and caveats: Using a false discovery rate of 0.05, a later analysis showed that 16,000 or so TCR beta sequences were associated with HLA alleles. In an earlier analysis, productive rearrangement rates for most beta V segments clustered near 90% or 30%. Analyses of presence and absence presupposed an approximately uniform sequencing depth across donors. In a later analysis, HLA-C alleles had the fewest associated TCRs, DRB1 alleles the most.

Trimming took 0 bases from V and 9 from J, leaving 13 bases between them. From germline, CDR1 is SGDLS and CDR2 YYNGEE. There are 14 residues in the CDR3. As regards this clone: The antigen is unknown.

This PCR relied on a set of 60 Vbeta primers and 13 Jbeta primers. Profiling relied on immunoSEQ multiplex PCR, and the TCRdb table lists in-frame clones only, not all of them. The sample data list tens of thousands of clones. The sample consisted of PBMCs. The chain links TRBV9 to TRBJ2-4; maybe TRBD2 (5 bases). The sequence was collected from a woman aged 40 to 55 in good health and CMV-seropositive. CDR3 protein: CASSVEPGLSIQYF. In DNA, the CDR3 is TGTGCCAGCAGCGTAGAGCCGGGGTTGAGCATTCAGTACTTC.